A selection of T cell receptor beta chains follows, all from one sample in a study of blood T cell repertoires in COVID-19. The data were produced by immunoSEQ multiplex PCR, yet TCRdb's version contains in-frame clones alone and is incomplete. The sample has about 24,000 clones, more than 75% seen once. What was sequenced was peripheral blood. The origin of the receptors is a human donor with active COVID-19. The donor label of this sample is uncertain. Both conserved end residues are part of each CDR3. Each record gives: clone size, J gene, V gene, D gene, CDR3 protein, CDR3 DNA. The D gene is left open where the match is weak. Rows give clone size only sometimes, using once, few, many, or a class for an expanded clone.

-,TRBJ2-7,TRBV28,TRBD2,CASSLLAGAGGDSYEQYF,TGTGCCAGCAGTTTACTGGCAGGAGCGGGAGGGGACTCCTACGAGCAGTACTTC
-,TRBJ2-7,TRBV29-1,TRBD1,CSVPGTDLYEQYF,TGCAGCGTTCCCGGGACAGACCTCTACGAGCAGTACTTC
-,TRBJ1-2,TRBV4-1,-,CASSQVSGQDGYTF,TGCGCCAGCAGCCAAGTATCAGGGCAGGATGGCTACACCTTC
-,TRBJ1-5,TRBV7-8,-,CASSLVYSVNQPQHF,TGTGCCAGCAGCCTCGTATATTCCGTCAATCAGCCCCAGCATTTT
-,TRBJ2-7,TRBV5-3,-,CARSLRGTPGQSGLPHEQYF,TGTGCCAGAAGCTTGAGGGGCACACCCGGCCAATCGGGACTCCCCCACGAGCAGTACTTC
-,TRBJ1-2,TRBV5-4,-,CASSLQGGYTF,TGTGCCAGCAGCTTGCAGGGCGGCTACACCTTC
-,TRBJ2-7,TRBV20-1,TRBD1,CSASPGTGPYEQYF,TGCAGTGCTAGTCCCGGGACAGGGCCCTACGAGCAGTACTTC
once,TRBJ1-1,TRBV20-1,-,CSLIRDTEAFF,TGCAGCCTTATTCGGGACACTGAAGCTTTCTTT
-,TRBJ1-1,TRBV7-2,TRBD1,CASSSDRVMNTEAFF,TGTGCCAGCAGCTCCGACAGGGTCATGAACACTGAAGCTTTCTTT
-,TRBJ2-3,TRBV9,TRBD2,CASSVATSGTDTQYF,TGTGCCAGCAGCGTAGCGACTAGCGGCACAGATACGCAGTATTTT
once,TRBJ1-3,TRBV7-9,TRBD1,CASSSFDRVGYTIYF,TGTGCCAGCAGCTCATTCGACAGGGTAGGATACACCATATATTTT
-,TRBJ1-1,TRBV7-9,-,CASSAKGDLGAFF,TGTGCCAGCAGCGCAAAGGGGGATCTAGGGGCTTTCTTT
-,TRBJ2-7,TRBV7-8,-,CASSPLSGGTYEQYF,TGTGCCAGCAGCCCCCTTTCGGGGGGCACCTACGAGCAGTACTTC
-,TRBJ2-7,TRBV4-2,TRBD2,CASSQDNPTSGTYEQYF,TGTGCCAGCAGCCAAGATAACCCGACTAGCGGGACCTACGAGCAGTACTTC
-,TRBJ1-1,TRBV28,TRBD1,CASSPGQKAAEAFF,TGTGCCAGCAGCCCGGGACAGAAGGCCGCTGAAGCTTTCTTT
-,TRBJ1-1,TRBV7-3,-,CASSNSGYTEAFF,TGTGCCAGCAGCAACAGTGGGTACACTGAAGCTTTCTTT
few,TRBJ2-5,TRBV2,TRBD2,CASRMSPFDSGGQETQYF,TGTGCCAGCAGAATGTCCCCGTTCGATAGCGGGGGTCAAGAGACCCAGTACTTC
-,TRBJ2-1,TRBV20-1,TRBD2,CSATRDYPVF,TGCAGTGCTACCAGGGACTACCCAGTCTTC
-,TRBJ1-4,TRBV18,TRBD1,CASSAAAQGDGEKLFF,TGTGCCAGCTCAGCAGCTGCACAGGGGGATGGTGAAAAACTGTTTTTT
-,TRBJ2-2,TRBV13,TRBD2,CASSPFVPTSLAGGKANTGELFF,TGTGCCAGCAGCCCCTTCGTCCCTACTAGTCTAGCGGGAGGGAAAGCGAACACCGGGGAGCTGTTTTTT
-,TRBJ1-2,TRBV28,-,CASSITDVGGYTF,TGTGCCAGCAGTATCACAGACGTAGGTGGCTACACCTTC
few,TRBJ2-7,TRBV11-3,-,CASSSFQTYEQYF,TGTGCCAGCAGCTCATTTCAGACCTACGAGCAGTACTTC
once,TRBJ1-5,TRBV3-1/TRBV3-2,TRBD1,CASSQDGDRVDQPQHF,TGTGCCAGCAGCCAAGATGGGGACAGGGTTGATCAGCCCCAGCATTTT
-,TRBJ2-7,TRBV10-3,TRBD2,CAISNSGRAYEQYF,TGTGCCATCAGTAATAGCGGGAGGGCCTACGAGCAGTACTTC
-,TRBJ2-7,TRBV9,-,CASSVESGAYEQYF,TGTGCCAGCAGCGTAGAATCAGGGGCCTACGAGCAGTACTTC
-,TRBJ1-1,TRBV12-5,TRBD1,CASGFSVVRTGFTEAFF,TGTGCTAGTGGTTTCTCAGTTGTCAGGACAGGGTTCACTGAAGCTTTCTTT
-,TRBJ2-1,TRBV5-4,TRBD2,CASSLGGLAGSSYNEQFF,TGTGCCAGCAGCTTGGGAGGACTAGCGGGGAGCTCCTACAATGAGCAGTTCTTC
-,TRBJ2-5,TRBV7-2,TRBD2,CASSLVGGRDETQYF,TGTGCCAGCAGCTTAGTGGGCGGGAGAGACGAGACCCAGTACTTC
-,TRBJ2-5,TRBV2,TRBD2,CASSGDLGGGQETQYF,TGTGCCAGCAGCGGCGACCTTGGGGGAGGGCAAGAGACCCAGTACTTC
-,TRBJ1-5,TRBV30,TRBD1,CAWNRGHGQPQHF,TGTGCCTGGAACAGGGGGCATGGTCAGCCCCAGCATTTT
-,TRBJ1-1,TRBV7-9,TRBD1,CASSLKGAAEAFF,TGTGCCAGCAGCTTAAAGGGGGCGGCTGAAGCTTTCTTT
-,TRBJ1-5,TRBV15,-,CATSTNERGSNQPQHF,TGTGCCACCAGCACCAACGAACGGGGAAGCAATCAGCCCCAGCATTTT
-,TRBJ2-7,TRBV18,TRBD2,CASSLTSGEPYEQYF,TGTGCCAGCTCTCTTACTAGCGGGGAACCCTACGAGCAGTACTTC
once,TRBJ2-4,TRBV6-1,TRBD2,CASSGTSGGALTKNIQYF,TGTGCCAGCAGTGGGACTAGCGGGGGGGCCTTAACCAAAAACATTCAGTACTTC
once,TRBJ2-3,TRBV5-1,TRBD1,CASSEGQEGTDTQYF,TGCGCCAGCAGCGAGGGACAGGAGGGCACAGATACGCAGTATTTT
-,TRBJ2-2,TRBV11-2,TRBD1,CASRAGGRSGELFF,TGTGCCAGCAGAGCAGGGGGTAGATCCGGGGAGCTGTTTTTT
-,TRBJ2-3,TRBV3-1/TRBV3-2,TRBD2,CASSPLAGGPSDTQYF,TGTGCCAGCAGCCCCCTAGCGGGGGGGCCTTCAGATACGCAGTATTTT
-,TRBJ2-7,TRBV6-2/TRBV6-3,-,CASSLRQGSYEQYF,TGTGCCAGCAGCCTCCGGCAGGGATCCTACGAGCAGTACTTC
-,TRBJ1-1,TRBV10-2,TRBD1,CASSTGRRIPEAFF,TGCGCCAGCTCGACAGGGAGGAGGATCCCTGAAGCTTTCTTT
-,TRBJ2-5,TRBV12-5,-,CASGLVFRGEETQYF,TGTGCTAGTGGTTTGGTGTTCAGGGGCGAAGAGACCCAGTACTTC
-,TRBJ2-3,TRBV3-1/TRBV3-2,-,CASSQSMSEDTQYF,TGTGCCAGCAGCCAGTCTATGAGCGAAGATACGCAGTATTTT
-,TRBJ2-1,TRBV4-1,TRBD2,CASTRGTSGGSSYNEQFF,TGCGCCAGCACTCGGGGGACTAGCGGGGGTAGCTCCTACAATGAGCAGTTCTTC
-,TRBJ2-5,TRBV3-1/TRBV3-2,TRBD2,CASSLNSRASGRQETQYF,TGTGCCAGCAGCCTTAACTCGAGGGCTAGCGGGAGACAAGAGACCCAGTACTTC
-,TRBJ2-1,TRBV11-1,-,CASHDGRATPHNEQFF,TGTGCCAGTCATGATGGCCGTGCCACGCCTCACAATGAGCAGTTCTTC
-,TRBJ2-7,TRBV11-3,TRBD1,CASSFSTGFDYEQYF,TGTGCCAGCAGCTTTTCGACAGGGTTCGACTACGAGCAGTACTTC
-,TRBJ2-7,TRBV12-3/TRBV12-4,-,CASSQLASYEQYF,TGTGCCAGCAGCCAGCTAGCGTCCTACGAGCAGTACTTC
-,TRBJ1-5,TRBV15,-,CATSDINQPQHF,TGTGCCACCAGCGACATAAATCAGCCCCAGCATTTT